This T cell receptor (beta chain) was retrieved from a study of early T cells in non-severe SARS-CoV-2 infection. On the study more broadly: Sequenced material consisted of bulk RNA (from unsorted whole blood), and chains were unpaired.

Study-level results: Comparison of clonotypes with VDJdb favored anti-spike CD8 responses while missing private and CD4 specificities.

This clonotype was counted many times. The antigen is undetermined. Unique molecular identifiers tagged individual cDNA molecules. TCRdb processed the 5' RACE reads anew with MiXCR; each CDR3 protein has one entry. Of some 70,000 distinct CDR3 sequences listed, 9.5% to 15% are singletons. The clonotype comes from an adult who was a healthcare worker with PCR-confirmed SARS-CoV-2 infection or an uninfected control (not recorded which). Sequenced: whole blood.

The CDR3 protein is CSVSARGETQYF. The CDR3 nucleotides are TGCAGCGTTAGCGCAAGGGGAGAGACCCAGTACTTC. This chain uses TRBV29-1 with TRBJ2-5; weak D call: TRBD1 (5 bases). This CDR3 is built from 12 residues. Per germline, CDR1 SQVTM and CDR2 ANQGSEA. The V and J ends lost 5 bases and 4 bases respectively, with 11 bases between them. The variable domain in full, completed from reference TRBV29-1 and TRBJ2-5, reads SAVISQKPSRDICQRGTSLTIQCQVDSQVTMMFWYRQQPGQSLTLIATANQGSEATYESGFVIDKFPISRPNLTFSTLTVSNMSPEDSSIYLCSVSARGETQYFGPGTRLLVL.